This entry lists 31 T cell receptor beta chains sequenced from one sample in a study of low-dose radiotherapy and immunotherapy resistance in tumors (dated by TCRdb to 2021 to 2024). According to the study, the label for this sample's time point signals: after trial treatment. What this sample's treatment or condition label stands for: LDRT plus nivolumab, ipilimumab, low-dose cyclophosphamide and aspirin (RACIN trial). TCRdb names Illumina HiSeq 2500 as the instrument used. Superscript III and a set of TRAV- and TRBV-specific primers were used to synthesize first-strand cDNA, so that both TCRalpha and TCRbeta chains were covered. TCRs were amplified with Phusion for roughly 20 PCR cycles using a constant-region primer together with the adapter attached to the V primers. The raw public reads went through TCRdb reprocessing: fastp at Q25, MiXCR clone calling, in-frame beta chains kept. A single entry per CDR3 protein holds the most common genes and DNA from its merged rows. A total of approximately 45,000 distinct CDR3 sequences appear in this sample, less than 30% of them only once. Of the sample, roughly a tenth is held by the ten largest clones.

This specimen consisted of PBMCs, obtained after low-dose radiotherapy plus immunotherapy. These receptors were collected from a male donor with prostate cancer.

This clonotype was detected many times. The chain recombines TRBV14 with TRBJ2-5; 13 bases align to TRBD2. The V segment lost 5 bases and the J segment 5 bases; nucleotides outside the gene matches: 5. Germline lookup yields CDR1 SGHDN and CDR2 FVKESK. CDR3 length: 15 amino acids. For the CDR3, the DNA is TGTGCCAGCAGCGAAGGACTAGCGGGGGTCGAGACCCAGTACTTC. Residues: CASSEGLAGVETQYF.

This clonotype was seen ten or more times. The rearrangement joins TRBV6-1 to TRBJ1-2; 7 positions agree with TRBD1. V lost 8 bases and J lost 1; bases outside the gene matches: 10. The CDR3 extends over 15 amino acids. Germline V lookup: CDR1 MNHNS, CDR2 SASEGT. CDR3 in amino acids: CASEGGGGLNYGYTF. CDR3 bases: TGTGCCAGCGAAGGAGGAGGGGGCCTTAACTATGGCTACACCTTC.

This clonotype was seen ten or more times. The chain combines TRBV6-8 with TRBJ2-7; perhaps D is TRBD1 or TRBD2 (8 bases each). V was trimmed by 6 bases and J by 3 bases, leaving 21 bases between them. CDR1 and CDR2 (germline): MNHGY, SAAAGT. The CDR3 extends over 16 amino acids. The CDR3 coding sequence is TGTGCCAGCAGAGGGGCGGGGGGACAGGATTTCTACGAGCAGTACTTC. Translating gives CASRGAGGQDFYEQYF.

Of note for this clonotype: Given a far larger clone just one base away, this is likely a sequencing read error. The DNA for the CDR3 is TGTGCCAGTGGACAGGGGGCAAACACTGAAGTTTTCTTT. As protein: CASGQGANTEVFF. This sequence joins TRBV28 and TRBJ1-1; 11 bases line up with TRBD1. The CDR3 is 13 amino acids. Germline CDR1 MDHEN, CDR2 SYDVKM.

The table lists this clonotype with many counts. The chain joins TRBV19 to TRBJ2-5; 7 bases match TRBD1. The CDR3 totals 14 residues. Germline CDR1 is LNHDA and CDR2 is SQIVND (reference sequence). The V segment lost 4 bases and the J segment 4 bases; nucleotides outside the gene matches: 6. The chain's CDR3 is CASSTGTARETQYF. In DNA form, the CDR3 reads TGTGCCAGTAGTACCGGGACAGCACGAGAGACCCAGTACTTC.

The chain is built from TRBV24-1 and TRBJ1-2; D not resolved. This CDR3 contains 12 residues. The germline CDR1 and CDR2 sequences are KGHDR and SFDVKD. V lost 3 bases to trimming and J lost 5 bases, with 6 bases between them. The chain's CDR3 is CATSDAGYGYTF. The CDR3 nucleotides are TGTGCCACCAGTGATGCGGGTTATGGCTACACCTTC.

V usage is TRBV29-1 and J usage is TRBJ2-3; D possibly corresponds to TRBD1 (6 bases). V was trimmed by 4 bases and J by 0 bases, leaving 14 bases between them. Germline loops: CDR1 SQVTM, CDR2 ANQGSEA. CDR3 length: 15 amino acids. CDR3 coding DNA: TGCAGCGTTGCCGGGACACCCGCTAGCACAGATACGCAGTATTTT. It is translated as CSVAGTPASTDTQYF.

This clonotype was seen more than once but under ten times. The chain has TRBV11-2 and TRBJ2-3, with D perhaps assigned TRBD1 or TRBD2 (5 bases each). Germline V gives CDR1 SGHAT, CDR2 FQNNGV. Trimming removed 3 bases from V and 2 bases from J, with 12 bases in between. This CDR3 spans 15 amino acids. The CDR3 here is CASSLGRRFTDTQYF. CDR3 nucleotides: TGTGCCAGCAGCTTGGGACGACGGTTCACAGATACGCAGTATTTT.

This clonotype has more than one count but fewer than ten. Since a far larger clone is one base different, this is likely a read error. The rearrangement uses TRBV6-2 or TRBV6-3 and TRBJ2-1, with D hard to call. CDR1 is MNHEY and CDR2 is SVGEGT in the germline V gene. The length of the CDR3 is 16 residues. The germline V and J ends were trimmed by 2 bases and 10 bases, with 21 bases remaining between them. CDR3 in DNA: TGTGCCAGCAGTTACGTGAGGTTAGGGCGTCTGAGCGAGCAGTTCTTC. It yields the protein CASSYVRLGRLSEQFF.

This clonotype was detected ten times or more. CDR3 bases: TGCAGTGCAATACCGGGCCTGAGGTACGAGCAGTACTTC. This sequence encodes CSAIPGLRYEQYF. The chain has TRBV20-1 and TRBJ2-7; unclear D gene. Germline CDR1 DFQATT, CDR2 SNEGSKA (reference sequence). Trimming left V 6 bases short and J 4 bases short, with 16 bases between. The CDR3 runs 13 residues.

This clonotype was observed at least ten times. The chain carries TRBV2 and TRBJ1-5, with TRBD1 as a possible D gene (5 bases). This CDR3 comprises 15 residues. V was pared by 6 bases and J by 1 base, with 13 bases between. CDR1 and CDR2 from the germline V gene are SNHLY and FYNNEI. The CDR3 sequence is CASSADQGSNQPQHF. In nucleotides, the CDR3 is TGTGCCAGCAGCGCCGATCAGGGAAGCAATCAGCCCCAGCATTTT.

This clonotype was detected ten times or more. The gene calls are TRBV4-1 and TRBJ2-7; 10 nucleotides match TRBD2. V trimming: 0 bases; J trimming: 4 bases; junction bases outside the gene matches: 6. Per germline, CDR1 MGHRA and CDR2 YSYEKL. CDR3 size: 16 residues. The CDR3 is CASSQEPGLARYEQYF. DNA for the CDR3: TGCGCCAGCAGCCAAGAACCGGGACTAGCGCGTTACGAGCAGTACTTC.

This clonotype was observed at least ten times. The rearrangement uses TRBV29-1 and TRBJ1-1; no definite D call. The germline V and J ends were trimmed by 4 bases and 8 bases, with 8 bases remaining between them. Germline V gene sequence: CDR1 SQVTM, CDR2 ANQGSEA. The length of the CDR3 is 10 residues. This chain's CDR3 is CSVGAFEAFF. Written as DNA, the CDR3 is TGCAGCGTTGGGGCGTTCGAAGCTTTCTTT.

In its sample, this clonotype was seen many times. The J gene is TRBJ2-7, the V gene TRBV20-1; D is perhaps TRBD1 (7 bases). Looked up from germline, CDR1 is DFQATT and CDR2 is SNEGSKA (reference sequence). V was pared by 2 bases and J by 6 bases, with 11 bases between. This CDR3 region has 12 residues. The CDR3 DNA reads TGCAGTGCTAGACAGGGGGGCTCCGAGCAGTACTTC. It is translated as CSARQGGSEQYF.

This clonotype appeared many times. This rearrangement joins TRBV7-2 to TRBJ1-4, with D hard to call. CDR3 size: 12 residues. V lost 2 bases and J 11 bases, leaving 9 bases between the germline ends. CDR1 SGHTA and CDR2 FQGNSA come from the germline V gene. CDR3 residues: CASSLTVGKLFF. The CDR3 coding sequence is TGTGCCAGCAGCTTAACGGTGGGGAAACTGTTTTTT.

The CDR3 loop is CSAPTGIGNTIYF. The CDR3 nucleotides read TGCAGTGCTCCGACAGGGATCGGAAACACCATATATTTT. The chain is built from TRBV29-1 and TRBJ1-3; 7 bases match TRBD1. The CDR3 length is 13 residues. Germline V gene data show CDR1 as SQVTM and CDR2 as ANQGSEA.

This clonotype was seen at least ten times. The chain carries TRBV3-1 and TRBJ2-1, with 9 bases lining up with TRBD2. Germline CDR1 LGHDT, CDR2 YNNKEL (reference sequence). The CDR3 runs 17 residues. With V trimmed by 2 bases and J by 5 bases, 10 bases remained unmatched. The CDR3: CASSQLHSGSNHNEQFF. CDR3 DNA: TGTGCCAGCAGCCAACTACATAGCGGGAGTAACCACAATGAGCAGTTCTTC.

Many counts were recorded for this clonotype. The V gene is TRBV27, the J gene TRBJ1-1, with a tentative D call TRBD1 (6 bases). This CDR3 contains 14 residues. V was trimmed by 8 bases and J by 5 bases, leaving 18 bases between them. Germline CDR1 MNHEY, CDR2 SMNVEV (reference sequence). CDR3 region: CASDPTGIGTEAFF. The DNA of the CDR3 is TGTGCCAGCGACCCGACAGGAATAGGGACTGAAGCTTTCTTT.

This clonotype came up many times. The J gene is TRBJ1-2, the V gene TRBV12-5; D ambiguous. Trimming removed 6 bases from V and 8 bases from J, with 16 bases in between. The germline CDR1 and CDR2 sequences are LGHNT and FRNRAP. This CDR3 is built from 13 residues. In DNA form, the CDR3 reads TGTGCTAGTGGCCTGGACGTCAGAGAGGGCTACACCTTC. This encodes CASGLDVREGYTF.

About this clonotype itself: This sequence is one base from a far larger clone and is likely a read error. The CDR3 end shows no conserved phenylalanine or tryptophan, and so a read error is likely. The rearrangement joins TRBV28 to TRBJ1-5; 7 bases align to TRBD1. The CDR3 is made up of 16 amino acids. V was pared by 8 bases and J by 4 bases, with 14 bases of the junction left unmatched. CDR1 MDHEN and CDR2 SYDVKM come from the germline V gene. The CDR3 loop is CASRPSTGRENQPQHL. DNA of the CDR3: TGTGCCAGCCGCCCTTCGACAGGGAGGGAAAATCAGCCCCAGCATTTA.

As concerns this clonotype: This likely traces to a read error, being one base from a far larger clone. The CDR3 DNA reads TGCGCCAGCAGCCAAGATTTTGGACTGAACACTAAAGCTTTCTTT. Its protein product is CASSQDFGLNTKAFF. The V and J genes are TRBV4-3 and TRBJ1-1, with D unresolved. CDR1 is LGHNA, CDR2 YSLEER, per germline. CDR3 length: 15 residues.

This clonotype was seen a handful of times. The chain combines TRBV6-4 with TRBJ2-4; D uncertain. The ends were cut back, 5 bases at V and 2 bases at J, with 13 bases in the middle. CDR3 length: 15 residues. The germline V gene encodes CDR1 MRHNA and CDR2 SNTAGT. The CDR3 here is CASSPTGDTKNIQYF. The CDR3 DNA follows: TGTGCCAGCAGTCCCACCGGAGATACCAAAAACATTCAGTACTTC.

The V and J genes are TRBV19 and TRBJ2-7, with 7 bases that match TRBD1. Germline-derived CDR1 and CDR2 are LNHDA and SQIVND (reference sequence). The CDR3 length is 14 residues. The J segment lost 1 base and the V segment lost 3 bases, leaving 3 bases of the junction unmatched. CDR3 sequence: CASSISDRSYEQYF. The CDR3 nucleotides are TGTGCCAGTAGTATTTCGGACAGGTCCTACGAGCAGTACTTC.

Ten or more counts support this clonotype. The V and J genes are TRBV7-8 and TRBJ2-5; D assignment may be TRBD1 or TRBD2 (6 bases each). CDR1 and CDR2 (germline): SGHVS, FQNEAQ. V lost 1 base to trimming and J lost 5 bases, with 14 bases between them. CDR3 length: 15 amino acids. In DNA form, the CDR3 reads TGTGCCAGCAGCTTAGTCGGGCAGGGGAGGGAGACCCAGTACTTC. Its translation: CASSLVGQGRETQYF.

By share of the sample, this clonotype is large. This chain connects TRBV19 to TRBJ2-1; TRBD2 matches 11 bases. This CDR3 spans 17 amino acids. After removal of 4 bases from V and 0 bases from J, the junction contained 5 bases not matched to a gene. Germline CDR1 LNHDA, CDR2 SQIVND (reference sequence). As DNA, the CDR3 is TGTGCCAGTAGTACTTCTAGCGGGGGGTCCTCCTACAATGAGCAGTTCTTC. Translated: CASSTSSGGSSYNEQFF.

The chain is built from TRBV7-8 and TRBJ1-3; D ambiguous. Germline assignment: CDR1 SGHVS and CDR2 FQNEAQ. The CDR3 length is 19 residues. Trimming pared 0 bases from V and 0 bases from J, leaving 18 bases between. As DNA, the CDR3 is TGTGCCAGCAGCTTAGCGTCATTTTGGGTCCCACTCTCTGGAAACACCATATATTTT. Its translation: CASSLASFWVPLSGNTIYF.

This clonotype came up many times. This chain uses TRBV19 with TRBJ1-2; maybe TRBD1 (5 bases). V lost 8 bases and J 4 bases, leaving 17 bases between the germline ends. The CDR3 runs 14 residues. The germline V gene has CDR1 LNHDA and CDR2 SQIVND (reference sequence). In DNA, the CDR3 is TGTGCCAGTTCACGGGCGGCAGGGTCCTATGGCTACACCTTC. Translating gives CASSRAAGSYGYTF.

J is TRBJ1-6 and V is TRBV11-2; a weak D match, TRBD1 (5 bases). The CDR3 is 15 residues long. The V gene's germline CDR1 is SGHAT and CDR2 FQNNGV. V shed 5 bases and J shed 7 bases, with 15 bases lying between them. CDR3: CASSNWGEKNSPLHF. CDR3 nucleotide sequence: TGTGCCAGCAGCAACTGGGGGGAGAAGAATTCACCCCTCCACTTT.

This clonotype was found many times. V gene TRBV3-1 combines with J gene TRBJ2-2; weak D call: TRBD1 (6 bases). Germline V gene lookup returns CDR1 LGHDT and CDR2 YNNKEL (reference sequence). V was pared by 4 bases and J by 1 base, with 19 bases between. The CDR3 is 18 amino acids. CDR3 coding DNA: TGTGCCAGCAGCCCCCAGGTTTCAGGGGCTCAGAACACCGGGGAGCTGTTTTTT. Encoded protein: CASSPQVSGAQNTGELFF.

Note on this clonotype: Given a far larger clone just one base away, this is likely a sequencing read error. Given the absence of the conserved phenylalanine or tryptophan at the CDR3 end, a read error is likely. This chain links TRBV7-9 with TRBJ2-3; 8 bases fit TRBD2. Germline V gene data show CDR1 as SEHNR and CDR2 as FQNEAQ (reference sequence). V dropped 3 bases and J dropped 9; count of bases not matched to a gene: 11. The CDR3 totals 15 residues. CDR3 loop: CASSLATSGAQTQYY. As DNA, the CDR3 is TGTGCCAGCAGCTTGGCCACTAGCGGAGCACAGACGCAGTATTAT.

Turning to this clonotype: It differs at one base from a far larger clone, so likely a read error. The CDR3 protein is CAISESAAWYNEQYF. The CDR3 DNA sequence: TGTGCCATCAGTGAGTCGGCCGCCTGGTACAATGAGCAGTACTTC. The chain recombines TRBV10-3 with TRBJ2-4; D uncertain. V lost 0 bases and J lost 13, with 19 bases in between. Germline V gene lookup returns CDR1 ENHRY and CDR2 SYGVKD. This CDR3 has 15 amino acids.